This T cell receptor beta chain was captured in a study of cytomegalovirus exposure and HLA in healthy donors. The PCR was carried out with 60 Vbeta primers and 13 Jbeta primers. TCRdb's table, derived via immunoSEQ multiplex PCR, lists solely in-frame clones and lacks some. Here the sample spans around 40,000 clones, 64% being singletons. No CMV serostatus was recorded for this donor. This CDR3 has 17 amino acids. V dropped 0 bases and J dropped 0 bases, with 15 bases sitting between them. Germline CDR1 reads KGHSH; CDR2 reads LQKENI. The count of this clone is one. The chain joins TRBV18 to TRBJ2-7, with TRBD2 as a possible D gene (5 bases). Input material: PBMCs. This TCR came from a human donor in good health. The CDR3 is CASSPPRVGPTSYEQYF. The DNA for the CDR3 is TGTGCCAGCTCACCACCGAGGGTTGGTCCAACCTCCTACGAGCAGTACTTC.